One and the same sample provided the 22 T cell receptor beta chains below, sequenced in a study of blood T cell repertoires in COVID-19. TCRdb keeps only in-frame clones here, not all; method: immunoSEQ multiplex PCR. The sample lists about 250,000 clones; 88% were seen once. The sample consisted of peripheral blood. Every receptor here comes from a woman in her 40s who had recovered from COVID-19.

V is TRBV7-9 and J is TRBJ2-2; D perhaps matches TRBD1 (6 bases). V lost 5 bases and J lost 6, with 10 bases in between. This CDR3 is 13 amino acids long. The germline gives CDR1 SEHNR, CDR2 FQNEAQ (reference sequence). In nucleotides, the CDR3 is TGTGCCAGCAGCCCCGAGGGGGCCGGGGAGCTGTTTTTT. Its protein is CASSPEGAGELFF.

The gene calls are TRBV29-1 and TRBJ2-6; D unclear. Germline CDR1 and CDR2: SQVTM and ANQGSEA. With 3 bases removed from V and 0 bases from J, the gap between germline ends came to 6 bases. The CDR3 runs 14 residues. The chain's CDR3 is CSVDASSGANVLTF. Written as DNA, the CDR3 is TGCAGCGTTGACGCCAGCTCTGGGGCCAACGTCCTGACTTTC.

The gene calls are TRBV4-3 and TRBJ2-3; weak D call: TRBD2 (5 bases). Germline V gene lookup returns CDR1 LGHNA and CDR2 YSLEER. This CDR3 contains 15 residues. V gave up 4 bases and J gave up 2 bases, with 13 bases separating them. The CDR3 DNA is TGCGCCAGCAGCCCGGACTCACTTAACACAGATACGCAGTATTTT. Translated: CASSPDSLNTDTQYF.

V gene TRBV5-6 combines with J gene TRBJ1-3; maybe TRBD1 (5 bases). Trimming left V 4 bases short and J 0 bases short, with 11 bases between. This CDR3 is 15 amino acids long. CDR1 SGHDT and CDR2 YYEEEE come from the germline V gene. The CDR3 DNA reads as TGTGCCAGCAGCCCTCCTGACAGCTCTGGAAACACCATATATTTT. Translating it yields CASSPPDSSGNTIYF.

V gene TRBV5-1 combines with J gene TRBJ2-3; D may be TRBD2 (6 bases). Germline CDR1 SGHRS, CDR2 YFSETQ. This CDR3 has 15 residues. Trimming stripped 4 bases from V and 3 bases from J, with 15 bases between. The CDR3 nucleotides read TGCGCCAGCAGCCCCAGAACCGGAGGGACAGATACGCAGTATTTT. It codes for CASSPRTGGTDTQYF.

V gene TRBV9 combines with J gene TRBJ1-1; D remains ambiguous. This CDR3 is 13 amino acids long. In germline, CDR1 is SGDLS, CDR2 YYNGEE. Trimming left V 1 base short and J 3 bases short, with 7 bases between. The CDR3 sequence is CASSVRVDTEAFF. The DNA of the CDR3 is TGTGCCAGCAGCGTACGCGTGGACACTGAAGCTTTCTTT.

This clone has a handful of counts. The rearrangement links TRBV3-1 (or the pseudogene TRBV3-2) to TRBJ2-1, with TRBD2 matching over 9 bases. This CDR3 is 15 amino acids long. V lost 4 bases to trimming and J lost 2 bases; unmatched junction nucleotides: 3. The V gene's germline CDR1 is LGHDT and CDR2 YNNKEL (reference sequence). CDR3 sequence (DNA): TGTGCCAGCAGCCCCCTAGCGGGGCCCTACAATGAGCAGTTCTTC. As protein: CASSPLAGPYNEQFF.

This clone turned up a few times. The V call is TRBV18, the J call TRBJ2-2; D possibly corresponds to TRBD2 (6 bases). Germline loops: CDR1 KGHSH, CDR2 LQKENI. The CDR3 covers 16 residues. Trimming left V 3 bases short and J 4 bases short, with 15 bases between. Written as DNA, the CDR3 is TGTGCCAGCTCACCCCCCCTAGGGAGGTCCACCGGGGAGCTGTTTTTT. Its protein product is CASSPPLGRSTGELFF.

This clone was detected a few times. This sequence joins TRBV27 and TRBJ2-1; D unclear. Germline CDR1 is MNHEY and CDR2 is SMNVEV (reference sequence). The CDR3 is made up of 14 amino acids. Deletions cut 3 bases from V and 2 bases from J, with 8 bases between. CDR3 loop: CASSLVSAYNEQFF. Here the CDR3 DNA reads TGTGCCAGCAGTTTGGTCAGTGCCTACAATGAGCAGTTCTTC.

The gene calls are TRBV7-3 and TRBJ2-1; TRBD2 matches 13 bases. CDR1 SGHTA and CDR2 FQGTGA come from the germline V gene. This CDR3 has 18 amino acids. With 4 bases clipped from V and 2 bases from J, the junction kept 8 bases outside the gene matches. The CDR3 bases are TGTGCCAGCAGCTCCGCGACACTAGCGGGAGGGCCCTACAATGAGCAGTTCTTC. Translated: CASSSATLAGGPYNEQFF.

The genes are TRBV30 and TRBJ1-5; D possibly corresponds to TRBD1 (5 bases). This CDR3 spans 13 amino acids. The V gene lost 4 bases and the J gene lost 6 bases, with 13 bases spanning the gap. The V gene's germline CDR1 is GTSNPN and CDR2 SVGIG (reference sequence). The CDR3, as DNA: TGTGCCTGGACCCGGGGGGGTCGTCAGCCCCAGCATTTT. It yields the protein CAWTRGGRQPQHF.

The V gene is TRBV5-1, the J gene TRBJ2-4; perhaps TRBD1 as D (6 bases). The CDR3 totals 13 residues. CDR1 is SGHRS, CDR2 YFSETQ, per germline. Trimming removed 3 bases at V and 11 bases at J, with 15 bases between. This chain's CDR3 is CASSSNTEGVQYF. CDR3 nucleotides: TGCGCCAGCAGCTCCAACACTGAGGGGGTTCAGTACTTC.

V usage is TRBV27 and J usage is TRBJ1-1, with D perhaps TRBD1 (6 bases). Trimming shortened V by 3 bases and J by 6 bases, and 11 bases separated the two germline ends. Germline lookup yields CDR1 MNHEY and CDR2 SMNVEV (reference sequence). The CDR3 totals 13 residues. The CDR3 sequence: CASSFAPGAEAFF. The CDR3 bases are TGTGCCAGCAGTTTCGCCCCAGGGGCTGAAGCTTTCTTT.

This clone was found a few times. The chain carries TRBV4-2 and TRBJ2-3; 12 bases are shared with TRBD2. Germline values: CDR1 LGHNA, CDR2 YNFKEQ. The CDR3 is 18 amino acids. V dropped 1 base and J dropped 0; count of bases not matched to a gene: 5. As DNA, the CDR3 is TGTGCCAGCAGCCAAGCGCTAGCGGGAGGGCCGAGCACAGATACGCAGTATTTT. Protein sequence: CASSQALAGGPSTDTQYF.

This clone was seen once. The chain links TRBV3-1 (or the pseudogene TRBV3-2) to TRBJ2-7, with D possibly TRBD2 on 6 matching bases. With 4 bases removed from V and 9 bases from J, the gap between germline ends came to 25 bases. This CDR3 has 16 amino acids. Germline V CDR1 and CDR2: LGHDT, YNNKEL (reference sequence). CDR3: CASSRRGTSYLNGQYF. Here the CDR3 DNA reads TGTGCCAGCAGCCGCAGAGGCACTAGCTACTTGAATGGGCAGTACTTC.

This chain joins TRBV25-1 and TRBJ1-3; no definite D call. The CDR3 contains 17 residues. The V and J ends lost 3 bases and 0 bases respectively, with 15 bases between them. Germline values: CDR1 MGHDK, CDR2 SYGVNS. The CDR3 protein is CASSDTPTLRSGNTIYF. CDR3 nucleotide sequence: TGTGCCAGCAGTGACACCCCGACACTCCGCTCTGGAAACACCATATATTTT.

This chain uses TRBV7-3 with TRBJ1-1; 9 bases are a match to TRBD1. Trimming removed 3 bases from V and 1 base from J; junction bases left unmatched: 0. The CDR3 is 14 amino acids. Germline-derived CDR1 and CDR2 are SGHTA and FQGTGA. CDR3 coding DNA: TGTGCCAGCAGCTTGGGACAGGGGAACACTGAAGCTTTCTTT. It translates to CASSLGQGNTEAFF. The entire variable domain, with the rest obtained from reference TRBV7-3 and TRBJ1-1, is as follows: GAGVSQTPSNKVTEKGKYVELRCDPISGHTALYWYRQSLGQGPEFLIYFQGTGAADDSGLPNDRFFAVRPEGSVSTLKIQRTERGDSAVYLCASSLGQGNTEAFFGQGTRLTVV.

This clone was detected once. This chain links TRBV18 with TRBJ2-7; the match to TRBD2 covers 9 bases. The CDR3 contains 14 residues. V lost 3 bases to trimming and J lost 2 bases; unmatched junction nucleotides: 2. CDR1 and CDR2 (germline): KGHSH, LQKENI. This CDR3 is CASSPREGAYEQYF. CDR3 DNA sequence: TGTGCCAGCTCACCGCGGGAGGGGGCCTACGAGCAGTACTTC.

The chain carries TRBV19 and TRBJ1-4; D call uncertain. Germline-derived CDR1 and CDR2 are LNHDA and SQIVND (reference sequence). V was shortened by 5 bases and J by 0 bases, with 13 bases between the two germline ends. The CDR3 is 16 residues long. In nucleotides, the CDR3 is TGTGCCAGTAGTGAAGGCAGGCCGACAACTAATGAAAAACTGTTTTTT. It translates to CASSEGRPTTNEKLFF.

This sequence joins TRBV3-1 (or the pseudogene TRBV3-2) and TRBJ2-5; no clear D. V was cut by 1 base and J by 13 bases, with 19 bases left in between. Germline V gene sequence: CDR1 LGHDT, CDR2 YNNKEL (reference sequence). The CDR3 is 14 amino acids. The CDR3 region has the DNA TGTGCCAGCAGCCAAGGTGGTGGTAGCTTACTTGGGTACTTC. Its translation: CASSQGGGSLLGYF.

V usage is TRBV12-3 or TRBV12-4 and J usage is TRBJ1-2, with D possibly TRBD1 on 5 matching bases. Trimming left V 5 bases short and J 7 bases short, with 11 bases between. The CDR3 is 12 amino acids. The CDR3 sequence: CASSTPGGGYTF. DNA of the CDR3: TGTGCCAGCAGTACCCCCGGGGGTGGCTACACCTTC.

This clone turned up a few times. This sequence joins TRBV2 and TRBJ1-1; perhaps TRBD1 as D (6 bases). Trimming took 5 bases from V and 1 from J, leaving 11 bases between them. The germline V gene has CDR1 SNHLY and CDR2 FYNNEI. The CDR3 extends over 14 amino acids. The DNA of the CDR3 is TGTGCCAGCAGTTCCCGGACAGCGAACACTGAAGCTTTCTTT. Translation gives CASSSRTANTEAFF.